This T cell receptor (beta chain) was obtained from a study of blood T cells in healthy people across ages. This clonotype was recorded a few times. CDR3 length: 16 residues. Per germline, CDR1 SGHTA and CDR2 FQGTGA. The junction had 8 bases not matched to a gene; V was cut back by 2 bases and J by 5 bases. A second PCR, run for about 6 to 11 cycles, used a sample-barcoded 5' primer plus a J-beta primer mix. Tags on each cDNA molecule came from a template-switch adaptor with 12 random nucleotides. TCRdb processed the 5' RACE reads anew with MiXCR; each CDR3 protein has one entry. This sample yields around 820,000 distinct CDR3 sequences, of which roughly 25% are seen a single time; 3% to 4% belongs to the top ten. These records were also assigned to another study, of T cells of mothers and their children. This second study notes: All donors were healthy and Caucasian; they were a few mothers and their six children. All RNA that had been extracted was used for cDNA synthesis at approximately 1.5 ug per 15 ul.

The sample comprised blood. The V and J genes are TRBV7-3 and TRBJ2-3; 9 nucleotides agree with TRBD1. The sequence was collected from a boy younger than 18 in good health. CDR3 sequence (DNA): TGTGCCAGCAGCTTACAGGGACAGGGCTTTGGAGATACGCAGTATTTT. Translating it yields CASSLQGQGFGDTQYF.